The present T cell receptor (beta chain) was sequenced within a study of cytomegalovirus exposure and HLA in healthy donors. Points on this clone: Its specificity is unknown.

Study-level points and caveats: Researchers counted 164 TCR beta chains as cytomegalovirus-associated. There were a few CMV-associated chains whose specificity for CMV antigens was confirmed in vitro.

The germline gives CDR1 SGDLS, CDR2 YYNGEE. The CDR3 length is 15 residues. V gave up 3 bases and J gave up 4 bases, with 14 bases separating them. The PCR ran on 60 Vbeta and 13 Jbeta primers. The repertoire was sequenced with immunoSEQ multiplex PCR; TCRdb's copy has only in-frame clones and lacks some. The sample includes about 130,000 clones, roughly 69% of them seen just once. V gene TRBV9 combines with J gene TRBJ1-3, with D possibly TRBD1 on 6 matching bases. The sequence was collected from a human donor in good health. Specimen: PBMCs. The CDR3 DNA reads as TGTGCCAGCAGCGAGACAGGCACTCGAGGAAACACCATATATTTT. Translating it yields CASSETGTRGNTIYF.